The following is a T cell receptor beta chain sequence with its context. This entry comes from a study of blood T cell repertoires in COVID-19. In the authors' workflow: Reference gene primer amplification in the assay estimated nucleated cell counts. The table came from immunoSEQ multiplex PCR; TCRdb's copy has only in-frame clones and leaves some out. V, J and clone size derive from that table, while D and trimming were established from the DNA sequence. The sample contains hundreds of thousands of clones, around 82% of which appear only once. The CDR3 is made up of 14 amino acids. Losses at the gene ends were 0 bases for V and 14 bases for J; bases not matched to a gene: 3. Looked up from germline, CDR1 is LNHNV and CDR2 is YYDKDF (reference sequence).

Sequenced material: PBMCs or T cells enriched from blood (not recorded which). The V and J genes are TRBV15 and TRBJ2-1, with 14 positions matching TRBD2. The receptor was derived from a man aged 25 to 45 with acute COVID-19. Here the CDR3 reads CATSRETSGGAEFF. The CDR3 DNA follows: TGTGCCACCAGCAGAGAGACTAGCGGGGGGGCGGAGTTCTTC. Filled out from reference TRBV15 and TRBJ2-1, the complete variable domain reads DAMVIQNPRYQVTQFGKPVTLSCSQTLNHNVMYWYQQKSSQAPKLLFHYYDKDFNNEADTPDNFQSRRPNTSFCFLDIRSPGLGDTAMYLCATSRETSGGAEFFGPGTRLTVL.